This is a list of T cell receptor beta chains from one sample in a study of response to subunit inactivated influenza vaccine. TCRdb redid the calling of the RT-PCR reads with MiXCR, one entry per CDR3 protein. The sample gives more than 450,000 distinct CDR3 sequences, 6.5% to 8% of which show up once; approximately 12% is in the top ten. Source: PBMCs from blood, taken approximately 25 months after vaccination. These TCRs come from a man aged 45 to 75 who received an inactivated influenza vaccine. The CDR3 runs from the conserved cysteine through the conserved F or W. A D gene is named only where the DNA matches it firmly. Clone size, where shown, is once, few, many, or a class for clones that have expanded.

CDR3 protein	CDR3 DNA	D gene	V gene	clone size	J gene
CASSLGTREGEQFF	TGTGCCAGCAGCTTGGGGACTAGAGAGGGGGAGCAGTTCTTC	TRBD2	TRBV7-2	many	TRBJ2-1
CASSDRTGTYSGANVLTF	TGTGCCAGCAGCGACCGGACAGGAACCTACTCTGGGGCCAACGTCCTGACTTTC	TRBD1	TRBV9	-	TRBJ2-6
CASTPSTGGEQFF	TGTGCCAGCACCCCTTCCACAGGCGGTGAGCAGTTCTTC	-	TRBV6-1	-	TRBJ2-1
CASSLVGTSAQPSDTQYF	TGCGCCAGCAGCTTGGTAGGGACTAGCGCCCAGCCTTCAGATACGCAGTATTTT	TRBD2	TRBV5-1	-	TRBJ2-3
CASSLGANTDTQYF	TGCGCCAGCAGCTTGGGGGCTAACACAGATACGCAGTATTTT	-	TRBV5-1	-	TRBJ2-3
CASTGFGTSGSNEQYF	TGTGCCAGCACCGGATTCGGGACTAGCGGTAGCAACGAGCAGTACTTC	TRBD2	TRBV6-1	many	TRBJ2-7
CASSQQGTENSPLHF	TGTGCCAGCAGCCAGCAAGGGACAGAGAATTCACCCCTCCACTTT	TRBD1	TRBV3-1	many	TRBJ1-6
CASSPQGSDQPQHF	TGTGCCAGCAGCCCACAGGGGTCCGATCAGCCCCAGCATTTT	TRBD1	TRBV7-9	many	TRBJ1-5
CASSLAGTGTGELFF	TGTGCCAGCAGCTTAGCGGGCACCGGGACCGGGGAGCTGTTTTTT	-	TRBV7-2	-	TRBJ2-2
CASYRHGGTEAFF	TGCGCCAGCTATAGACACGGGGGGACTGAAGCTTTCTTT	-	TRBV5-1	-	TRBJ1-1
CASSIEGTADEQYF	TGTGCCAGCAGCATCGAGGGTACAGCGGACGAGCAGTACTTC	-	TRBV9	-	TRBJ2-7
CASSTGADESPLHF	TGTGCCAGCAGCACAGGGGCGGACGAATCACCCCTCCACTTT	TRBD1	TRBV18	few	TRBJ1-6